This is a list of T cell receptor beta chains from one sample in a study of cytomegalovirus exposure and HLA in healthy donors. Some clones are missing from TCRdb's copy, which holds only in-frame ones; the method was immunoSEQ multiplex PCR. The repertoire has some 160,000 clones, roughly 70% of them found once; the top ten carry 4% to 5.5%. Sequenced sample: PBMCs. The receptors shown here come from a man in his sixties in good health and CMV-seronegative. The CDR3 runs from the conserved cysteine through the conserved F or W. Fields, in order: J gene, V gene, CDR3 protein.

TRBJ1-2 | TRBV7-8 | CASSLGGQGKLLYGYTF
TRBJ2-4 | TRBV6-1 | CASRGQVLAKNIQYF
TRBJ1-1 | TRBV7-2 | CASSLVSGGGGMNTEAFF
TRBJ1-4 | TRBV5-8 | CASSRGLTNEKLFF
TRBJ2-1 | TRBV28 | CASSFILAEREQFF
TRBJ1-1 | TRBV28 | CASSSPGTGGAFRTEAFF
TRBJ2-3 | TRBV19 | CASSPGLAGPTDTQYF
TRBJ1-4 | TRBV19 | CASSISTGSNEKLFF
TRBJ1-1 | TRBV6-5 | CASSYDRENTEAFF
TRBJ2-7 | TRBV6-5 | CASRRQGAYEQYF
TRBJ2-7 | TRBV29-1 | CSVGGSRMSDEQYF
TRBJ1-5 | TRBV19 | CASTPPRRALSNQPQHF
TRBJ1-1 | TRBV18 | CASSPSGGSGRTEAFF
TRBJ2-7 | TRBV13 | CASSLSRGAYEQYF
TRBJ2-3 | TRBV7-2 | CASSLALAGGSDTQYF
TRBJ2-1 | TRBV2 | CASGLAGDGEQFF
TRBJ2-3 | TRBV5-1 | CASSLGASGSSTDTQYF
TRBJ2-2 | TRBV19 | CASSISLLGRELFF
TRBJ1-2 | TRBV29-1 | CSYDRGGYGYTF
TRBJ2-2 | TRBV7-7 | CASSLTEGRAGELFF
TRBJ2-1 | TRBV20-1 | CSALASLQFF
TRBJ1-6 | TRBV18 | CASSGGSQVFDNSPLHF
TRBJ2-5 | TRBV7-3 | CASSPGDQETQYF
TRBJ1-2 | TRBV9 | CASSVAGTRGRGGYTF
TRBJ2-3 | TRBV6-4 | CASSDSSGPDPDTQYF
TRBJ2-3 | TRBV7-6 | CASSLGPGGNTDTQYF
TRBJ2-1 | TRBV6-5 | CASSYSAYYNEQFF
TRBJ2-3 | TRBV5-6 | CASSLAGGLDTQYF
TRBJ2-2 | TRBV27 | CASSLRAWGSNTGELFF
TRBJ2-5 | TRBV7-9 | CASRLAGGAGTQYF
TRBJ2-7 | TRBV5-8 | CASSFGSRGSYEQYF
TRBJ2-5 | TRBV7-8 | CASSSLDIQETQYF
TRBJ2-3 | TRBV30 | CAWADSDTQYF
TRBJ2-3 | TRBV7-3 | CASSPGSTDTQYF
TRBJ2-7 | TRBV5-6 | CASSFGLAGTFSYEQYF
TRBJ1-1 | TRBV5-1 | CASSLVALNTEAFF
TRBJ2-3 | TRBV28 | CASSPVGLAGVKDTQYF
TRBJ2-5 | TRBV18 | CASSPGQAETQYF
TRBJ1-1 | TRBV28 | CASSSTTGATEAFF
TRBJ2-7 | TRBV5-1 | CASSRQGDEDEQYF
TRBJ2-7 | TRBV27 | CASSYIPGGYEQYF
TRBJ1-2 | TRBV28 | CASRPTRSGRDYGYTF
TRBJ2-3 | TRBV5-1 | CASSGGIETDTQYF
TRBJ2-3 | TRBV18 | CASSPPGQGASTDTQYF
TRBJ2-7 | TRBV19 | CASSIVDRTYEQYF
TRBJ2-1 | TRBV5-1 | CASSDGTSGTYNEQFF
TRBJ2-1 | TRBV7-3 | CASSLDREPYNEQFF
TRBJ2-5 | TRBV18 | CASSQYQETQYF